Listed below are T cell receptor beta chains from one sample, sequenced in a study of shared clonotypes between healthy human individuals. TCRdb's table, derived via immunoSEQ multiplex PCR, lists solely in-frame clones and lacks some. Of millions of clones listed, 85% to 95% were seen once; the top ten hold 1.5% to 2%. The sequenced material came from naive CD8+ T cells from PBMCs. The origin of the receptors is a young man in good health. Some clones in this sample may be carry-over from other donors' samples. The CDR3 runs from the conserved cysteine through the conserved F or W. The order of the fields is D gene, V gene, clone size, J gene, CDR3 DNA, CDR3 protein. D genes are given only for firm matches. Clone size appears in some rows only: once, few, many, or a class for an expanded clone.

d_call: .
v_call: TRBV5-1
clone_size: .
j_call: TRBJ1-2
cdr3_nt: TGCGCCAGCAGCTTGGAGTACGGCAGGGGATTCTATGGCTACACCTTC
cdr3_aa: CASSLEYGRGFYGYTF

d_call: .
v_call: TRBV7-3
clone_size: .
j_call: TRBJ2-1
cdr3_nt: TGTGCCAGCAGCTTAAGTCGGCAGGGGCACTACAATGAGCAGTTCTTC
cdr3_aa: CASSLSRQGHYNEQFF

d_call: .
v_call: TRBV7-6
clone_size: .
j_call: TRBJ2-7
cdr3_nt: TGTGCCAGCAGCCCTAGTAACGGGGACGAGCAGTACTTC
cdr3_aa: CASSPSNGDEQYF

d_call: TRBD1
v_call: TRBV27
clone_size: .
j_call: TRBJ1-2
cdr3_nt: TGTGCCAGCACCCCGACAGGGAGGAACTATGGCTACACCTTC
cdr3_aa: CASTPTGRNYGYTF

d_call: .
v_call: TRBV7-9
clone_size: .
j_call: TRBJ2-5
cdr3_nt: TGTGCCAGCAGCTTAGGTGGGGCCGGGAGAGAGACCCAGTACTTC
cdr3_aa: CASSLGGAGRETQYF

d_call: .
v_call: TRBV19
clone_size: .
j_call: TRBJ2-3
cdr3_nt: TGTGCCAGTAGTATAGCCCTCTTCACAGATACGCAGTATTTT
cdr3_aa: CASSIALFTDTQYF

d_call: .
v_call: TRBV5-1
clone_size: .
j_call: TRBJ1-4
cdr3_nt: TGCGCCAGCAGCTTGGTCCGCAGGGACGCCCTTAATGAAAAACTGTTTTTT
cdr3_aa: CASSLVRRDALNEKLFF

d_call: TRBD2
v_call: TRBV7-3
clone_size: once
j_call: TRBJ2-1
cdr3_nt: TGTGCCAGCAGCTTAGCGGGAGGGCTCAATGAGCAGTTCTTC
cdr3_aa: CASSLAGGLNEQFF

d_call: .
v_call: TRBV29-1
clone_size: .
j_call: TRBJ2-2
cdr3_nt: TGCAGCGTTGAACGGGAGAACACCGGGGAGCTGTTTTTT
cdr3_aa: CSVERENTGELFF

d_call: .
v_call: TRBV2
clone_size: .
j_call: TRBJ2-7
cdr3_nt: TGTGCCAGCAGGTGGGGGGCGACCTACGAGCAGTACTTC
cdr3_aa: CASRWGATYEQYF

d_call: .
v_call: TRBV27
clone_size: .
j_call: TRBJ2-7
cdr3_nt: TGTGCCAGCAGTCAAACCCCAGGCTATGTCTCCTACGAGCAGTACTTC
cdr3_aa: CASSQTPGYVSYEQYF

d_call: TRBD1
v_call: TRBV10-2
clone_size: .
j_call: TRBJ1-2
cdr3_nt: TGCTCCAGTGGGGAACAAGGGGGCTTTCCAACCTATGGCTACACCTTC
cdr3_aa: CSSGEQGGFPTYGYTF

d_call: .
v_call: TRBV12-5
clone_size: .
j_call: TRBJ1-2
cdr3_nt: TGTGCTAGTGGACTACACAACTATGGCTACACCTTC
cdr3_aa: CASGLHNYGYTF

d_call: .
v_call: TRBV29-1
clone_size: once
j_call: TRBJ2-5
cdr3_nt: TGCAGCGTTGACCCCCGGGGCAGACCTCGGCAAGAGACCCAGTACTTC
cdr3_aa: CSVDPRGRPRQETQYF

d_call: .
v_call: TRBV9
clone_size: .
j_call: TRBJ2-1
cdr3_nt: TGTGCCAGCACTCCCCGGGGGGCAGTCAATGAGCAGTTCTTC
cdr3_aa: CASTPRGAVNEQFF

d_call: .
v_call: TRBV4-3
clone_size: .
j_call: TRBJ2-7
cdr3_nt: TGCGCCAGCAGCCAAGGGCGAGGGGGGGGCTACGAGCAGTACTTC
cdr3_aa: CASSQGRGGGYEQYF

d_call: .
v_call: TRBV28
clone_size: .
j_call: TRBJ2-7
cdr3_nt: TGTGCCAGCAGGACCCGGGCCCTCTCCTACGAGCAGTACTTC
cdr3_aa: CASRTRALSYEQYF

d_call: .
v_call: TRBV5-1
clone_size: .
j_call: TRBJ1-1
cdr3_nt: TGCGCCAGCACCCTTAGGCAGGGAAGATTTACTGAAGCTTTCTTT
cdr3_aa: CASTLRQGRFTEAFF

d_call: TRBD2
v_call: TRBV5-4
clone_size: .
j_call: TRBJ2-5
cdr3_nt: TGTGCCAGCAGCGGGAGGGTGATTAGCGGGAATTTGGAGACCCAGTACTTC
cdr3_aa: CASSGRVISGNLETQYF

d_call: TRBD2
v_call: TRBV27
clone_size: .
j_call: TRBJ2-7
cdr3_nt: TGTGCCAGCAGTTTATTGTCCGAGACTAGCGGGATCTCCTACGAGCAGTACTTC
cdr3_aa: CASSLLSETSGISYEQYF

d_call: TRBD1
v_call: TRBV27
clone_size: .
j_call: TRBJ2-1
cdr3_nt: TGTGCCAGCAGTCCGGGACAGGGGCTCAGCAATGAGCAGTTCTTC
cdr3_aa: CASSPGQGLSNEQFF

d_call: TRBD1
v_call: TRBV27
clone_size: once
j_call: TRBJ2-2
cdr3_nt: TGTGCCAGCGTTCCGGGACAGCCCCCCGGGGAGCTGTTTTTT
cdr3_aa: CASVPGQPPGELFF

d_call: TRBD1
v_call: TRBV7-8
clone_size: .
j_call: TRBJ2-5
cdr3_nt: TGTGCCACCCATCTTAGAGAGGCAGGGGGCGAGAAGACCCAGTACTTC
cdr3_aa: CATHLREAGGEKTQYF

d_call: .
v_call: TRBV11-2
clone_size: .
j_call: TRBJ1-5
cdr3_nt: TGTGCCAGCAGCTCCTCCCCCAGCAATCAGCCCCAGCATTTT
cdr3_aa: CASSSSPSNQPQHF

d_call: .
v_call: TRBV19
clone_size: few
j_call: TRBJ1-5
cdr3_nt: TGTGCCAGTCGAGAGGGGCAGTATAGCAATCAGCCCCAGCATTTT
cdr3_aa: CASREGQYSNQPQHF

d_call: .
v_call: TRBV5-1
clone_size: .
j_call: TRBJ2-3
cdr3_nt: TGCGCCAGCAGCTCGACGGCCAGGGGTGCCAGCACAGATACGCAGTATTTT
cdr3_aa: CASSSTARGASTDTQYF

d_call: TRBD1
v_call: TRBV5-6
clone_size: .
j_call: TRBJ2-7
cdr3_nt: TGTGCCAGCAGTTTGCAGGGGGCCCACGAGCAGTACTTC
cdr3_aa: CASSLQGAHEQYF

d_call: .
v_call: TRBV7-8
clone_size: .
j_call: TRBJ2-5
cdr3_nt: TGTGCCAGCGGGGGTACAGGGAGTCAAGAGACCCAGTACTTC
cdr3_aa: CASGGTGSQETQYF

d_call: .
v_call: TRBV4-1
clone_size: .
j_call: TRBJ1-3
cdr3_nt: TGCGCCAGCAGCCAACACACCCAGGGTACGTTTGGAAACACCATATATTTT
cdr3_aa: CASSQHTQGTFGNTIYF

d_call: .
v_call: TRBV11-2
clone_size: once
j_call: TRBJ2-7
cdr3_nt: TGTGCCAGCAGCTTAGGGACAGCCTGGGAGCAGTACTTC
cdr3_aa: CASSLGTAWEQYF

d_call: TRBD2
v_call: TRBV9
clone_size: once
j_call: TRBJ2-7
cdr3_nt: TGTGCCAGCAGCGTGGGGACGGGAGGATGGTACGAGCAGTACTTC
cdr3_aa: CASSVGTGGWYEQYF